A single sample gave rise to the 32 T cell receptor beta chains below, sequenced in a study of cytomegalovirus exposure and HLA in healthy donors. It was with 60 Vbeta and 13 Jbeta primers that the PCR ran. Only in-frame clones appear in the TCRdb table, and some are missing; sequencing was by immunoSEQ multiplex PCR. The table includes 90,000 to 150,000 clones, about 60% detected once. The specimen was PBMCs. The receptors were sampled from a man aged 35 to 55 in good health and CMV-seropositive.

Turning to this clone: The sample carries other DNA sequences with the same CDR3. The rearrangement uses TRBV6-5 and TRBJ1-5, with TRBD1 matching over 7 bases. CDR1 and CDR2 (germline): MNHEY, SVGAGI. V lost 2 bases, J lost 4 bases, and 5 bases stayed unmatched. The CDR3 extends over 15 amino acids. The CDR3 coding sequence is TGTGCCAGCAGTTACACCAGGGGGTCTAATCAGCCCCAGCATTTT. Translated: CASSYTRGSNQPQHF.

This clone has just a few counts. V usage is TRBV6-1 and J usage is TRBJ1-2, with a possible D match to TRBD1 (5 bases). The CDR3 covers 15 residues. V was cut by 6 bases and J by 2 bases, with 16 bases left in between. From germline, CDR1 is MNHNS and CDR2 SASEGT. The CDR3 here is CASSGQAGKNYGYTF. The CDR3 nucleotides are TGTGCCAGCAGCGGGCAGGCAGGGAAAAACTATGGCTACACCTTC.

Concerning this clone itself: Germline is not matched at one junction end, which may reflect a read error. V is TRBV7-7 and J is TRBJ2-1; TRBD2 matches at 11 bases. From germline, CDR1 is SSHAT and CDR2 FNYEAQ (reference sequence). This CDR3 has 16 residues. CDR3 protein: CASSPLGLAGYNEQFF. The CDR3 nucleotides read TGTGCTAGCAGCCCCTTAGGACTAGCGGGTTACAATGAGCAGTTCTTC.

The chain joins TRBV28 to TRBJ1-1; D may be TRBD1 (6 bases). The germline V gene encodes CDR1 MDHEN and CDR2 SYDVKM. Trimming shortened V by 8 bases and J by 4 bases, and 20 bases separated the two germline ends. The CDR3 spans 15 residues. The CDR3 loop reads CASRGGGSFFTEAFF. DNA for the CDR3: TGTGCCAGCCGAGGGGGGGGCTCTTTCTTCACTGAAGCTTTCTTT.

The chain joins TRBV5-1 to TRBJ2-2, with D possibly being TRBD1 (6 bases). Germline-derived CDR1 and CDR2 are SGHRS and YFSETQ. This CDR3 has 15 amino acids. V was pared by 7 bases and J by 4 bases, with 17 bases between. In DNA, the CDR3 is TGCGCCAGCTCCCACCCGGGACAACTCACCGGGGAGCTGTTTTTT. It specifies CASSHPGQLTGELFF.

V usage is TRBV11-1 and J usage is TRBJ1-1, with TRBD1 matching 7 bases. This CDR3 is built from 14 residues. Germline V gene sequence: CDR1 SGHAT, CDR2 FQDESV (reference sequence). V gave up 5 bases and J gave up 1 base; unmatched junction bases: 4. CDR3 sequence reads: CASSRGQANTEAFF. The DNA for the CDR3 is TGTGCCAGCAGCCGAGGACAGGCGAACACTGAAGCTTTCTTT.

This clone has only a few counts. The V call is TRBV6-5, the J call TRBJ2-5; 7 bases align to TRBD1. The end of the DNA aligns better with TRBJ2-7, so the J call may be wrong. This CDR3 contains 15 residues. The germline V gene encodes CDR1 MNHEY and CDR2 SVGAGI. The CDR3 bases are TGTGCCAGCAGTCGCGGACAGGTTAGCCCCTACGAGCAGTACTTC. The encoded protein is CASSRGQVSPYEQYF.

This clone appeared a few times. The V call is TRBV15, the J call TRBJ1-5; D may be TRBD1 (5 bases). This CDR3 is 16 amino acids long. Germline CDR1 reads LNHNV; CDR2 reads YYDKDF (reference sequence). V was clipped by 3 bases and J by 0 bases, with 12 bases between them. This chain's CDR3 is CATSSWQGGSNQPQHF. In nucleotides, the CDR3 is TGTGCCACCAGCAGTTGGCAGGGTGGTAGCAATCAGCCCCAGCATTTT. The variable domain in full, completed from reference TRBV15 and TRBJ1-5, reads DAMVIQNPRYQVTQFGKPVTLSCSQTLNHNVMYWYQQKSSQAPKLLFHYYDKDFNNEADTPDNFQSRRPNTSFCFLDIRSPGLGDTAMYLCATSSWQGGSNQPQHFGDGTRLSIL.

The chain couples TRBV14 to TRBJ2-1, with TRBD2 matching over 11 bases. In germline, CDR1 is SGHDN, CDR2 FVKESK. J was trimmed by 7 bases and V by 5 bases; bases with no gene match: 7. This CDR3 comprises 15 residues. The CDR3 protein is CASSEGTSGFNEQFF. The DNA for the CDR3 is TGTGCCAGCAGCGAAGGGACTAGCGGTTTTAATGAGCAGTTCTTC.

This chain connects TRBV7-3 to TRBJ2-1; tentatively, D is TRBD2 (6 bases). The CDR3 is 13 residues long. Trimming took 0 bases from V and 10 from J, leaving 10 bases between them. Germline loops: CDR1 SGHTA, CDR2 FQGTGA. CDR3 DNA: TGTGCCAGCAGCTTAACAGGGGAGGACGAGCAGTTCTTC. Translation: CASSLTGEDEQFF. The full variable domain, in which reference TRBV7-3 and TRBJ2-1 provide the parts outside the CDR3, is GAGVSQTPSNKVTEKGKYVELRCDPISGHTALYWYRQSLGQGPEFLIYFQGTGAADDSGLPNDRFFAVRPEGSVSTLKIQRTERGDSAVYLCASSLTGEDEQFFGPGTRLTVL.

The chain links TRBV7-9 to TRBJ2-5, with 9 bases fitting TRBD1. Germline V gene data show CDR1 as SEHNR and CDR2 as FQNEAQ (reference sequence). Trimming removed 4 bases from V and 4 bases from J; junction bases left unmatched: 7. This CDR3 spans 15 amino acids. DNA for the CDR3: TGTGCCAGCAGCTCCCGCACAGGGGGCATAGAGACCCAGTACTTC. The encoded protein is CASSSRTGGIETQYF.

The rearrangement uses TRBV6-6 and TRBJ1-1, with TRBD1 matching over 7 bases. J was trimmed by 4 bases and V by 5 bases; bases with no gene match: 10. The germline V gene has CDR1 MNHNY and CDR2 SVGAGI (reference sequence). The CDR3 runs to 15 residues. CDR3 nucleotides: TGTGCCAGCAGTCGGTTCCCGGGACAGTCCACTGAAGCTTTCTTT. Its protein product is CASSRFPGQSTEAFF.

This clone was seen only a few times. The CDR3, as DNA: TGTGCCAGCAGCTCCCGGACAGTCAAAGAGGGCTACACCTTC. Its protein product is CASSSRTVKEGYTF. This sequence joins TRBV7-8 and TRBJ1-2; D is perhaps TRBD1 (6 bases). Germline CDR1 SGHVS, CDR2 FQNEAQ. The CDR3 runs 14 residues. Trimming stripped 4 bases from V and 8 bases from J, with 17 bases between.

The chain combines TRBV7-9 with TRBJ2-7; TRBD1 agrees at 12 bases. The germline V gene encodes CDR1 SEHNR and CDR2 FQNEAQ (reference sequence). The V and J ends lost 5 bases and 4 bases, in that order; junction bases with no gene match: 6. The CDR3 has 15 residues. As DNA, the CDR3 is TGTGCCAGCAGCCCGGGGACAGGGGGCGGGTACGAGCAGTACTTC. Its translation is CASSPGTGGGYEQYF.

The V and J genes are TRBV5-1 and TRBJ2-1, with TRBD2 matching over 12 bases. Losses at the gene ends were 3 bases for V and 3 bases for J; bases not matched to a gene: 4. The germline CDR1 and CDR2 sequences are SGHRS and YFSETQ. This CDR3 is built from 16 residues. As DNA, the CDR3 is TGCGCCAGCAGCTCCACTAGCGGGGGGAACTACAATGAGCAGTTCTTC. Protein product: CASSSTSGGNYNEQFF.

V and J are TRBV6-5 and TRBJ1-1; 9 bases fit TRBD1. CDR3 length: 14 amino acids. The trim removed 7 bases at V and 1 base at J, leaving 4 bases unmatched. CDR1 is MNHEY, CDR2 SVGAGI, per germline. The DNA of the CDR3 is TGTGCCAGCACCCTACAGGGGGCGAACACTGAAGCTTTCTTT. Protein: CASTLQGANTEAFF.

V is TRBV11-1 and J is TRBJ2-2, with 9 bases matching TRBD2. CDR1 and CDR2 (germline): SGHAT, FQDESV (reference sequence). The CDR3 runs 15 residues. V lost 1 base to trimming and J lost 3 bases; unmatched junction nucleotides: 0. The CDR3 is CASSLGLADTGELFF. In DNA, the CDR3 is TGTGCCAGCAGCTTAGGACTAGCGGACACCGGGGAGCTGTTTTTT.

The genes are TRBV27 and TRBJ1-1; 8 bases agree with TRBD1. The CDR3 is 15 amino acids. The germline gives CDR1 MNHEY, CDR2 SMNVEV (reference sequence). V was pared by 4 bases and J by 0 bases, with 4 bases of the junction left unmatched. Written as DNA, the CDR3 is TGTGCCAGCAGTTCAAGACAGGGGTTGAACACTGAAGCTTTCTTT. Amino acid sequence: CASSSRQGLNTEAFF.

This chain joins TRBV27 and TRBJ2-1; 11 bases match TRBD2. The CDR3 consists of 16 residues. Germline V gives CDR1 MNHEY, CDR2 SMNVEV (reference sequence). V lost 5 bases and J lost 0; bases outside the gene matches: 3. CDR3 nucleotide sequence: TGTGCCAGCAGTGGTACTAGCGGGAGCTCCTACAATGAGCAGTTCTTC. Its protein is CASSGTSGSSYNEQFF.

CDR3 bases: TGTGCCAGCCACCGGGACAAGCGATACGAGCAGTACTTC. It codes for CASHRDKRYEQYF. The chain joins TRBV2 to TRBJ2-7, with D possibly being TRBD1 (6 bases). The V and J ends lost 8 bases and 4 bases respectively, with 15 bases between them. The CDR3 contains 13 residues. Germline V gene sequence: CDR1 SNHLY, CDR2 FYNNEI.

The rearrangement uses TRBV19 and TRBJ2-7; TRBD1 agrees at 12 bases. The CDR3 covers 14 residues. Trimming at V came to 3 bases and at J to 6 bases, leaving 3 bases not matched to a gene. The V gene's germline CDR1 is LNHDA and CDR2 SQIVND (reference sequence). The CDR3 bases are TGTGCCAGTAGTATCGGGACAGGGGGCGTCGAGCAGTACTTC. It specifies CASSIGTGGVEQYF.

The rearrangement uses TRBV11-1 and TRBJ2-1; D is uncertain. V was clipped by 1 base and J by 12 bases, with 16 bases between them. This CDR3 spans 14 amino acids. Germline values: CDR1 SGHAT, CDR2 FQDESV (reference sequence). The CDR3 sequence: CASSLDGRQAGQFF. The CDR3 nucleotides are TGTGCCAGCAGCTTAGATGGCAGACAAGCTGGGCAGTTCTTC.

V is TRBV11-2 and J is TRBJ1-4; 8 bases align to TRBD1. Germline V gene sequence: CDR1 SGHAT, CDR2 FQNNGV. J was trimmed by 5 bases and V by 3 bases; bases with no gene match: 5. CDR3 length: 15 residues. The chain's CDR3 is CASSFQGAGNEKLFF. CDR3 nucleotides: TGTGCCAGCAGCTTCCAGGGGGCGGGAAATGAAAAACTGTTTTTT.

This clone turned up a few times. The chain joins TRBV19 to TRBJ2-1; 7 bases fit TRBD1. V shed 6 bases and J 0 bases; nucleotides not matched to a gene: 5. Germline values: CDR1 LNHDA, CDR2 SQIVND (reference sequence). This CDR3 is 15 amino acids long. Here the CDR3 DNA reads TGTGCCAGTAGGATTGGGGACAGCTCCTACAATGAGCAGTTCTTC. It translates to CASRIGDSSYNEQFF.

This chain links TRBV6-5 with TRBJ1-2; D is unclear. Germline CDR1 is MNHEY and CDR2 is SVGAGI. The CDR3 covers 15 residues. V lost 7 bases and J lost 4, with 19 bases in between. The chain's CDR3 is CASNNGPWESYGYTF. CDR3 nucleotides: TGTGCCAGCAATAACGGGCCCTGGGAGAGCTATGGCTACACCTTC.

The chain links TRBV6-1 to TRBJ1-5, with no clear D. V lost 6 bases and J 1 base, leaving 10 bases between the germline ends. This CDR3 comprises 14 residues. Germline CDR1 reads MNHNS; CDR2 reads SASEGT. The CDR3 loop reads CASRAWSSNQPQHF. In nucleotides, the CDR3 is TGTGCCAGCAGAGCCTGGAGCAGCAATCAGCCCCAGCATTTT.

V gene TRBV7-9 combines with J gene TRBJ2-5; TRBD2 might be the D (6 bases). Germline CDR1 reads SEHNR; CDR2 reads FQNEAQ (reference sequence). The CDR3 length is 16 residues. Trimming left V 5 bases short and J 5 bases short, with 21 bases between. The CDR3 here is CASSPPGVSGGETQYF. The CDR3 nucleotides are TGTGCCAGCAGCCCTCCCGGGGTCTCCGGAGGGGAGACCCAGTACTTC.

This clone appeared a few times. This chain links TRBV5-6 with TRBJ1-5, with 7 bases fitting TRBD1. The CDR3 has 15 amino acids. Germline assignment: CDR1 SGHDT and CDR2 YYEEEE. V was clipped by 2 bases and J by 3 bases; unmatched bases: 5. The CDR3 nucleotides are TGTGCCAGCAGCTTTGGGCAGGGGGTCAATCAGCCCCAGCATTTT. It is translated as CASSFGQGVNQPQHF.

The chain has TRBV10-3 and TRBJ1-5; tentative D call: TRBD1 (5 bases). CDR3 size: 13 residues. V dropped 10 bases and J dropped 5 bases, with 15 bases sitting between them. CDR1 and CDR2 (germline): ENHRY, SYGVKD. Written as DNA, the CDR3 is TGTGCCACCACCCAGGGCAGGGATCAGCCCCAGCATTTT. Translation gives CATTQGRDQPQHF.

In DNA form, the CDR3 reads TGTGCCAGCAGCGCTCTCCGGGACAGGGCCCTCAGCAATCAGCCCCAGCATTTT. This gives the protein CASSALRDRALSNQPQHF. The V gene is TRBV21-1, the J gene TRBJ1-5; the table's D call, TRBD1, has no DNA check behind it. TRBV21-1 is marked as a pseudogene. The CDR3 sequence is 18 residues long.

The CDR3 DNA is TGTGCCAGCAGCCCCGGGACAGGGTCCGGGGAGCTGTTTTTT. This codes for CASSPGTGSGELFF. The chain employs TRBV7-7 and TRBJ2-2, with 9 bases lining up with TRBD1. This CDR3 contains 14 residues. V was pared by 5 bases and J by 6 bases, with 4 bases of the junction left unmatched. Germline CDR1 reads SSHAT; CDR2 reads FNYEAQ (reference sequence).

The rearrangement joins TRBV4-2 to TRBJ2-2, with 9 bases matching TRBD1. The length of the CDR3 is 17 residues. CDR1 and CDR2 from the germline V gene are LGHNA and YNFKEQ. V lost 3 bases to trimming and J lost 3 bases; unmatched junction nucleotides: 8. The chain's CDR3 is CASSHAGTGIDTGELFF. The CDR3 bases are TGTGCCAGCAGCCACGCCGGGACAGGGATAGACACCGGGGAGCTGTTTTTT.